The rows below give T cell receptor beta chains drawn from one sample of a study of CD8+ T cells in alopecia areata. Profiled with immunoSEQ multiplex PCR; TCRdb holds only in-frame clones, not every one. The sample holds under 250,000 clones; roughly three fifths are singletons and the top ten take about 5.3%. Sequenced sample: CD8+ T cells sorted from blood. Receptor source: a human donor in good health. The CDR3 runs from the conserved cysteine through the conserved F or W. A D gene is named only where the DNA matches it firmly. Only part of the rows carry a size: once, few, many, or a class if the clone is expanded.

J,D,V,size,DNA,CDR3
TRBJ2-3,TRBD2,TRBV5-4,NA,TGTGCCAGCAGGTCTAGCGGGGGGCTCACAGATACGCAGTATTTT,CASRSSGGLTDTQYF
TRBJ1-4,TRBD1,TRBV7-9,few,TGTGCCAGCAGCGGGGACAGGGGGCATGAAAAACTGTTTTTT,CASSGDRGHEKLFF
TRBJ2-7,TRBD1,TRBV5-8,NA,TGTGCCAGCAGCCGCCACACCGGGACAGGGAAATACGAGCAGTACTTC,CASSRHTGTGKYEQYF
TRBJ2-5,TRBD2,TRBV6-5,NA,TGTTCCGCCGGGACTAGCGGGTGGGAGACCCAGTACTTC,CSAGTSGWETQYF
TRBJ2-7,NA,TRBV30,NA,TGTGCCTGGAGTCCCCAGGGGAACGAGCAGTACTTC,CAWSPQGNEQYF
TRBJ2-7,TRBD1,TRBV5-1,NA,TGCGCCAGCAGCCCGGGACAGTCCTACGAGCAGTACTTC,CASSPGQSYEQYF
TRBJ2-4,NA,TRBV5-6,NA,TGTGCCAGCAGCGGTGACTTAGCCAAAAACATTCAGTACTTC,CASSGDLAKNIQYF
TRBJ1-4,NA,TRBV7-9,NA,TGTGCCAGCACTAAACCAGAGGAAAAACTGTTTTTT,CASTKPEEKLFF
TRBJ1-5,NA,TRBV5-6,NA,TGTGCCAGCAGCTCAGGGGCCGGCGGCAATCAGCCCCAGCATTTT,CASSSGAGGNQPQHF
TRBJ1-4,TRBD1,TRBV30,NA,TGTGCCTGGAGTGTACTACAGGGGAGAGGTGAAAAACTGTTTTTT,CAWSVLQGRGEKLFF
TRBJ2-5,NA,TRBV7-9,NA,TGTGCCAGCAGCACTGACAGACAAGAGACCCAGTACTTC,CASSTDRQETQYF
TRBJ2-5,NA,TRBV5-4,NA,TGTGCCAGCAGCCTGGGGGGACAAGAGACCCAGTACTTC,CASSLGGQETQYF
TRBJ2-2,NA,TRBV30,NA,TGTGCCTGGACCCGTCGCCAGGGGGGCACCGGGGAGCTGTTTTTT,CAWTRRQGGTGELFF
TRBJ2-7,NA,TRBV7-8,NA,TGTGCCAGCAGCTTAGGGCAGGGCGAAACCCTCCGATACGAGCAGTACTTC,CASSLGQGETLRYEQYF
TRBJ1-2,NA,TRBV13,NA,TGTGCCAGCAGCCCTCGGTCCTGGGGCTACACCTTC,CASSPRSWGYTF
TRBJ1-3,NA,TRBV4-1,NA,TGCGCCAGCAGCCAAGATCAGGAGGGGTTTGGAAACACCATATATTTT,CASSQDQEGFGNTIYF
TRBJ1-5,NA,TRBV2,NA,TGTGCCAGCAAGGCTTCCCTGTATAGCAATCAGCCCCAGCATTTT,CASKASLYSNQPQHF
TRBJ2-7,TRBD2,TRBV6-1,NA,TGTGCCAGCAGCTGTGCTAGCGGGGCTGTTTGGGAGCAGTACTTC,CASSCASGAVWEQYF
TRBJ2-3,TRBD2,TRBV6-4,medium-sized,TGTGCCAGCAGTGAGGCTAGCGGGGGGTCCACAGATACGCAGTATTTT,CASSEASGGSTDTQYF
TRBJ2-1,NA,TRBV30,NA,TGTGCCTGGGGAGGGACAGACAATGAGCAGTTCTTC,CAWGGTDNEQFF
TRBJ2-7,TRBD2,TRBV4-1,NA,TGCGCCAGCAGCGACGGACTAGCGAGCTCCTACGAGCAGTACTTC,CASSDGLASSYEQYF
TRBJ2-7,NA,TRBV27,NA,TGTGCCAGCAGTGTACTCGGAACCCACGAGCAGTACTTC,CASSVLGTHEQYF
TRBJ1-5,NA,TRBV23-1,few,TGCGCCAGCAGTCAACCTGCATACGGGAAGCAGCCCCAGCATTTT,CASSQPAYGKQPQHF
TRBJ2-7,NA,TRBV25-1,once,TGTGCCAGCAGTGTCCAGGGGGAGGCCTACGAGCAGTACTTC,CASSVQGEAYEQYF
TRBJ2-3,TRBD2,TRBV2,NA,TGTGCCAGCAGGGGCCTCGGCGGGGGGGCACAAGATACGCAGTATTTT,CASRGLGGGAQDTQYF
TRBJ2-5,TRBD2,TRBV4-2,NA,TGTGCCAGCAGCCGAAGCCCCGGCGGGGGTGAGACCCAGTACTTC,CASSRSPGGGETQYF
TRBJ1-6,NA,TRBV6-5,NA,TGTGCCAGCAGTCCAGGGAACGGGCCCCTCCACTTT,CASSPGNGPLHF
TRBJ1-5,NA,TRBV4-1,NA,TGCGCCAGCAGCCACCCAGGGCCTCAGCCCCAGCATTTT,CASSHPGPQPQHF
TRBJ2-1,NA,TRBV30,NA,TGTGCCTGGAGTGTACAAGTGTATGAGCAGTTCTTC,CAWSVQVYEQFF
TRBJ1-1,NA,TRBV29-1,NA,TGCAGCGTTGCCGACAGTATGAACACTGAAGCTTTCTTT,CSVADSMNTEAFF
TRBJ1-2,NA,TRBV28,NA,TGTGCCACCAGGGAAAACTATGGCTACACCTTC,CATRENYGYTF
TRBJ2-1,NA,TRBV28,NA,TGTGCCAGCAGTTCCACCGCAATCAACAATGAGCAGTTCTTC,CASSSTAINNEQFF
TRBJ2-5,NA,TRBV7-9,few,TGTGCCAGCAGCTTAGCGGACTCGCTACCCCAAGAGACCCAGTACTTC,CASSLADSLPQETQYF
TRBJ1-1,TRBD1,TRBV25-1,NA,TGTGCCAGCAACCGCTGGGGACAGTTGTACGCTTTCTTT,CASNRWGQLYAFF
TRBJ1-2,NA,TRBV9,few,TGTGCCAGCAGCGTTGGTGGACTGCGGGGCTACACCTTC,CASSVGGLRGYTF
TRBJ1-2,NA,TRBV4-1,NA,TGCGCCAGCAGCCAGAGGGACCTCTATGGCTACACCTTC,CASSQRDLYGYTF
TRBJ1-1,NA,TRBV5-4,NA,TGTGCCAGCAGCTCCTCGGGAGGGTTGAACACTGAAGCTTTCTTT,CASSSSGGLNTEAFF
TRBJ1-1,NA,TRBV29-1,few,TGCAGCGTTCCCGGACAAGGGACTGAAGCTTTCTTT,CSVPGQGTEAFF
TRBJ1-1,TRBD1,TRBV5-1,NA,TGCGCCAGCAGCTGGGGGACAGCTAACACTGAAGCTTTCTTT,CASSWGTANTEAFF
TRBJ1-3,NA,TRBV4-1,few,TGCGCCAGCAGCCAAGCCCAAGGAAACACCATATATTTT,CASSQAQGNTIYF
TRBJ1-5,NA,TRBV5-6,few,TGTGCCAGCAGCTTGGGTGGCGGGGACAATCAGCCCCAGCATTTT,CASSLGGGDNQPQHF
TRBJ2-7,NA,TRBV7-9,NA,TGTGCCAGCAGCGACCCGACGGGGGTCTACGAGCAGTACTTC,CASSDPTGVYEQYF
TRBJ2-5,NA,TRBV14,few,TGTGCCAGCAGCCCGAACCAAGAGACCCAGTACTTC,CASSPNQETQYF
TRBJ1-4,TRBD1,TRBV7-9,few,TGTGCCAGCAGCGAGCCGGGACAGGGGTCTAATGAAAAACTGTTTTTT,CASSEPGQGSNEKLFF
TRBJ1-2,NA,TRBV18,NA,TGTGCCAGCTCACCACTGGACGGGAACCATGGCTACACCTTC,CASSPLDGNHGYTF
TRBJ2-7,NA,TRBV30,NA,TGTGCCTGGACAGGCAGCCCTTCCTACGAGCAGTACTTC,CAWTGSPSYEQYF
TRBJ1-6,NA,TRBV2,NA,TGTGCCAGCGTAGACGGCAATTCACCCCTCCACTTT,CASVDGNSPLHF
TRBJ2-3,NA,TRBV7-9,NA,TGTGCCAGCAGCCCAGGCAAAGATACGCAGTATTTT,CASSPGKDTQYF
TRBJ1-1,NA,TRBV5-1,NA,TGCGCCAGCAGCTTGAATTCCCAGAACACTGAAGCTTTCTTT,CASSLNSQNTEAFF
TRBJ2-6,NA,TRBV7-3,NA,TGTGCCAGCAGCTTAGAGGGTCTCTCTGGGGCCAACGTCCTGACTTTC,CASSLEGLSGANVLTF
TRBJ2-1,NA,TRBV12-5,few,TGTGCTAGTAGATTAAATTACGGGACATTTCATGAGCAGTTCTTC,CASRLNYGTFHEQFF
TRBJ2-7,NA,TRBV4-1,NA,TGCGCCAGCAGCCAATCGGAGGCAGGCTCCTACGAGCAGTACTTC,CASSQSEAGSYEQYF
TRBJ1-1,NA,TRBV6-4,NA,TGTGCCAGCAGTGACTCGAGAGGCACTGAAGCTTTCTTT,CASSDSRGTEAFF
TRBJ1-1,NA,TRBV9,NA,TGTGCCAGCAGCCCCGGGGGGGGTTTGAACACTGAAGCTTTCTTT,CASSPGGGLNTEAFF
TRBJ2-1,TRBD2,TRBV7-2,NA,TGTGCCAGCCTAGGACTAGTTCAAGATGAGCAGTTCTTC,CASLGLVQDEQFF